This TCR beta chain was identified during a study of T-cell memory formation after mild COVID-19. TCRdb ran MiXCR on the 5' RACE reads and lists one entry per CDR3 protein. The sample comprises hundreds of thousands of distinct CDR3 sequences, 16% of which are singletons, and 20% to 25% rests with the top ten. As regards this clonotype: Its antigen is unidentified.

Study-level results: Later expanders leaned CD4+, whereas clones that contracted between day 15 and 85 were balanced CD4/CD8.

The germline V gene has CDR1 SQVTM and CDR2 ANQGSEA. Trimming cost V 4 bases and J 8 bases, with 11 bases left between them. CDR3 size: 12 residues. The TCR originated in a young man who had mild COVID-19 (a few samples of this study predate the infection). Cell type and time point are not known. The chain joins TRBV29-1 to TRBJ1-4; no firm D call. Sequencing input: PBMCs or a T cell subset sorted from them (not recorded which). CDR3 amino acids: CSVGWGKEKLFF. DNA for the CDR3: TGCAGCGTTGGGTGGGGTAAAGAAAAACTGTTTTTT.